A selection of T cell receptor beta chains follows, all from one sample in a study of Graves' ophthalmopathy and Graves' hyperthyroidism. TCRdb called the multiplex PCR reads again in MiXCR, with one record for every CDR3 protein. The sample has 660,000 or so distinct CDR3 sequences; roughly 41% are singletons. Sequenced material: peripheral blood. These receptors were obtained from an adult man with Graves' ophthalmopathy. Each CDR3 is given with its conserved first and last residue. Each record gives: clone size, V gene, J gene, D gene, CDR3 protein, CDR3 DNA. A D gene is named only where the DNA matches it firmly. For some rows the clone size is stated as once, few or many, or as a class when expanded; others skip it.

size: many; V: TRBV12-3/TRBV12-4; J: TRBJ2-7; D: TRBD2; CDR3: CASSQLAGGVEQYF; DNA: TGTGCCAGCAGCCAACTAGCGGGAGGGGTCGAGCAGTACTTC
size: -; V: TRBV29-1; J: TRBJ1-3; D: -; CDR3: CSVEQETGYTIYF; DNA: TGCAGCGTTGAACAGGAAACTGGCTACACCATATATTTT
size: -; V: TRBV12-3/TRBV12-4; J: TRBJ2-2; D: -; CDR3: CASSYSIGQGTNTGELFF; DNA: TGTGCCAGCAGTTACTCGATCGGCCAGGGCACGAACACCGGGGAGCTGTTTTTT
size: -; V: TRBV29-1; J: TRBJ1-1; D: TRBD1; CDR3: CSVADRGPAAFF; DNA: TGCAGCGTCGCTGACAGGGGCCCTGCAGCTTTCTTT
size: many; V: TRBV7-9; J: TRBJ2-2; D: -; CDR3: CASRADSWTGELFF; DNA: TGTGCCAGCAGAGCCGACAGTTGGACCGGGGAGCTGTTTTTT
size: many; V: TRBV12-5; J: TRBJ1-6; D: -; CDR3: CASGSGGALVSPLHF; DNA: TGTGCTAGTGGTTCAGGCGGGGCGTTGGTTTCACCCCTCCACTTT
size: -; V: TRBV9; J: TRBJ1-2; D: TRBD1; CDR3: CASSVQGGPDYGYTF; DNA: TGTGCCAGCAGCGTACAGGGGGGGCCTGACTATGGCTACACCTTC
size: few; V: TRBV6-5; J: TRBJ1-1; D: TRBD1; CDR3: CASRMGQSNTEAFF; DNA: TGTGCCAGCAGAATGGGACAGTCGAACACTGAAGCTTTCTTT
size: -; V: TRBV9; J: TRBJ1-6; D: TRBD1; CDR3: CASSVEDRGHSPLHF; DNA: TGTGCCAGCAGCGTAGAGGACAGGGGGCATTCACCCCTCCACTTT
size: few; V: TRBV20-1; J: TRBJ2-7; D: TRBD1; CDR3: CSATQLTGTYEQYF; DNA: TGCAGTGCCACACAATTGACAGGGACGTACGAGCAGTACTTC
size: many; V: TRBV7-9; J: TRBJ1-4; D: TRBD1; CDR3: CASSSGDSPTNEKLFF; DNA: TGTGCCAGCAGCTCAGGGGACAGTCCAACTAATGAAAAACTGTTTTTT